The clone carrying this TCR beta chain is a singleton in its sample. Its antigen is unidentified. The sample belongs to a study of cytomegalovirus exposure and HLA in healthy donors. The study's findings and limits: Apparent HLA restriction characterized most CMV-associated TCR beta chains in a later analysis.

Researchers ran the PCR with 60 Vbeta and 13 Jbeta primers. Only in-frame clones appear in the TCRdb table, and some are missing; sequencing was by immunoSEQ multiplex PCR. The data contain around 150,000 clones, nearly 80% of them singletons. V shed 2 bases and J shed 3 bases, with 10 bases lying between them. Germline values: CDR1 MDHEN, CDR2 SYDVKM. This CDR3 has 14 residues. The origin of this receptor is a woman aged 40 to 50 in good health and CMV-seronegative. The chain couples TRBV28 to TRBJ2-5, with D perhaps TRBD1 (5 bases). The source material was PBMCs. The CDR3 spells CASSLTFREETQYF. The CDR3 DNA follows: TGTGCCAGCAGTTTAACGTTCAGGGAAGAGACCCAGTACTTC. Full variable domain (missing parts from reference TRBV28 and TRBJ2-5): DVKVTQSSRYLVKRTGEKVFLECVQDMDHENMFWYRQDPGLGLRLIYFSYDVKMKEKGDIPEGYSVSREKKERFSLILESASTNQTSMYLCASSLTFREETQYFGPGTRLLVL.